These 20 T cell receptor beta chains originate from one sample sequenced in a study of immune cell composition in non-small cell lung cancer. Normal lung was taken at the farthest possible site, at least 3 cm from tumour. Produced via immunoSEQ multiplex PCR; TCRdb's table is partial and in-frame only. The table has some 10,000 clones, roughly 80% seen once. The sequencing input was non-adjacent lung tissue. Receptors were obtained from a human donor with non-small cell lung cancer.

The J gene is TRBJ2-2, the V gene TRBV4-3; TRBD2 aligns across 9 bases. This CDR3 comprises 17 residues. CDR1 LGHNA and CDR2 YSLEER come from the germline V gene. The trim removed 1 base at V and 3 bases at J, leaving 6 bases unmatched. The CDR3 DNA follows: TGCGCCAGCAGCCAAGCCACGGGACTAGCCTACACCGGGGAGCTGTTTTTT. Its translation: CASSQATGLAYTGELFF.

The J gene is TRBJ2-3, the V gene TRBV9; D tentatively reads TRBD1 or TRBD2 (7 bases each). CDR3 length: 15 amino acids. V lost 1 base to trimming and J lost 3 bases, with 12 bases between them. Germline V lookup: CDR1 SGDLS, CDR2 YYNGEE. The CDR3 protein is CASSVRQGGTDTQYF. DNA for the CDR3: TGTGCCAGCAGCGTACGACAGGGAGGGACAGATACGCAGTATTTT.

This clone was observed a single time. The rearrangement uses TRBV28 and TRBJ1-2, with a possible D match to TRBD1 (5 bases). Trimming removed 7 bases from V and 5 bases from J, with 11 bases in between. The CDR3 is 12 amino acids. Germline V gives CDR1 MDHEN, CDR2 SYDVKM. This CDR3 is CASTDKKYGYTF. The CDR3, as DNA: TGTGCCAGCACGGACAAAAAGTATGGCTACACCTTC.

This chain connects TRBV29-1 to TRBJ2-3; D remains ambiguous. The CDR3 totals 10 residues. Germline V CDR1 and CDR2: SQVTM, ANQGSEA. V lost 4 bases to trimming and J lost 8 bases, with 7 bases between them. DNA of the CDR3: TGCAGCGTTGGCCCGGGTACGCAGTATTTT. It yields the protein CSVGPGTQYF.

V gene TRBV10-2 combines with J gene TRBJ1-6, with D unclear. Germline V gene data show CDR1 as WSHSY and CDR2 as SAAADI. V lost 2 bases and J lost 14, with 7 bases in between. The CDR3 has 11 residues. In DNA, the CDR3 is TGCGCCAGCAGTGAGAGGGAGGCCCTCCACTTT. Residues: CASSEREALHF.

This clone turned up a few times. This chain joins TRBV28 and TRBJ1-2, with 7 bases that match TRBD1. Germline-derived CDR1 and CDR2 are MDHEN and SYDVKM. V was pared by 2 bases and J by 8 bases, with 17 bases of the junction left unmatched. This CDR3 contains 17 residues. CDR3 DNA sequence: TGTGCCAGCAGTTTAGAGCCCCCAATATACAGGGGCGGAGGCTACACCTTC. Its protein is CASSLEPPIYRGGGYTF.

This chain connects TRBV14 to TRBJ1-2, with D unclear. This CDR3 contains 12 residues. Germline V gives CDR1 SGHDN, CDR2 FVKESK. V was shortened by 2 bases and J by 8 bases, with 9 bases between the two germline ends. CDR3 in amino acids: CASSQPAGGYTF. The CDR3 DNA follows: TGTGCCAGCAGCCAACCCGCGGGAGGCTACACCTTC.

This clone was seen a handful of times. The V and J genes are TRBV11-3 and TRBJ1-1; D might be TRBD1 (5 bases). With 5 bases removed from V and 4 bases from J, the gap between germline ends came to 14 bases. Germline V CDR1 and CDR2: SGHNT, YENEEA. The length of the CDR3 is 14 residues. The CDR3 protein is CASSPRQGGTEAFF. For the CDR3, the DNA is TGTGCCAGCAGCCCCCGGCAGGGAGGCACTGAAGCTTTCTTT.

CDR3 DNA: TGTGCCAGCTCACCCGGACAGTATGGCTACACCTTC. Its protein product is CASSPGQYGYTF. The genes are TRBV18 and TRBJ1-2; a possible D gene is TRBD1 (6 bases). Germline-derived CDR1 and CDR2 are KGHSH and LQKENI. CDR3 size: 12 residues. V was trimmed by 3 bases and J by 5 bases, leaving 7 bases between them.

The rearrangement uses TRBV15 and TRBJ2-2; tentative D call: TRBD1 (6 bases). Germline CDR1 reads LNHNV; CDR2 reads YYDKDF (reference sequence). V lost 3 bases and J lost 5, with 13 bases in between. The CDR3 is 15 amino acids. The DNA for the CDR3 is TGTGCCACCAGCAGGCAACAGGGATTGACCGGGGAGCTGTTTTTT. Encoded protein: CATSRQQGLTGELFF.

This rearrangement joins TRBV19 to TRBJ1-1; 7 nucleotides agree with TRBD1. Looked up from germline, CDR1 is LNHDA and CDR2 is SQIVND (reference sequence). The CDR3 consists of 15 residues. The V and J ends lost 5 bases and 0 bases, in that order; junction bases with no gene match: 6. For the CDR3, the DNA is TGTGCCAGTAGTCCAGGGGGGGGAGTGAACACTGAAGCTTTCTTT. It codes for CASSPGGGVNTEAFF.

This chain uses TRBV5-1 with TRBJ2-1, with 8 bases matching TRBD1. Germline V gives CDR1 SGHRS, CDR2 YFSETQ. After removal of 0 bases from V and 6 bases from J, the junction contained 5 bases not matched to a gene. CDR3 size: 15 residues. CDR3 in DNA: TGCGCCAGCAGCTTGGACGGACAGGGAGTCAATGAGCAGTTCTTC. It translates to CASSLDGQGVNEQFF.

V and J are TRBV7-6 and TRBJ2-7; tentatively, D is TRBD1 (5 bases). The CDR3 spans 15 residues. Germline V gene data show CDR1 as SGHVS and CDR2 as FNYEAQ. Between the trimmed V and J ends, which lost 1 base and 5 bases, there was a span of 15 bases. The CDR3 DNA sequence: TGTGCCAGCAGCTTAGGGGGCGGTGGGGCGAACGAGCAGTACTTC. Amino acid sequence: CASSLGGGGANEQYF.

This rearrangement joins TRBV19 to TRBJ2-2; perhaps TRBD1 as D (6 bases). The CDR3 has 14 residues. V was trimmed by 5 bases and J by 6 bases, leaving 13 bases between them. Germline lookup yields CDR1 LNHDA and CDR2 SQIVND (reference sequence). For the CDR3, the DNA is TGTGCCAGTAGTGAACTCAGGGGCTCCGGGGAGCTGTTTTTT. It specifies CASSELRGSGELFF. Together with reference TRBV19 and TRBJ2-2, the CDR3 gives the full variable domain: DGGITQSPKYLFRKEGQNVTLSCEQNLNHDAMYWYRQDPGQGLRLIYYSQIVNDFQKGDIAEGYSVSREKKESFPLTVTSAQKNPTAFYLCASSELRGSGELFFGEGSRLTVL.

The rearrangement uses TRBV7-2 and TRBJ2-3; D gene uncertain. V was pared by 5 bases and J by 2 bases, with 11 bases between. CDR1 is SGHTA and CDR2 is FQGNSA in the germline V gene. This CDR3 spans 14 amino acids. CDR3 protein: CASSLGIFTDTQYF. For the CDR3, the DNA is TGTGCCAGCAGCCTAGGGATATTCACAGATACGCAGTATTTT.

This chain joins TRBV14 and TRBJ1-5; perhaps TRBD1 as D (5 bases). CDR3 length: 18 amino acids. CDR1 is SGHDN, CDR2 FVKESK, per germline. V shed 1 base and J shed 0 bases, with 16 bases lying between them. This CDR3 reads CASSQGERQPYSNQPQHF. CDR3 coding DNA: TGTGCCAGCAGCCAAGGGGAGCGACAGCCCTATAGCAATCAGCCCCAGCATTTT.

This chain joins TRBV19 and TRBJ2-7, with 7 positions matching TRBD1. The V and J ends lost 4 bases and 5 bases, in that order; junction bases with no gene match: 11. The CDR3 is 15 amino acids. CDR1 and CDR2 from the germline V gene are LNHDA and SQIVND (reference sequence). This CDR3 reads CASSSGQATGNEQYF. In DNA form, the CDR3 reads TGTGCCAGTAGTAGCGGACAGGCCACAGGGAACGAGCAGTACTTC.

CDR3 nucleotide sequence: TGTGCCAGTAGTATACCGTCGTCGGTGCGGAAAGCTTTCTTT. Its translation: CASSIPSSVRKAFF. The V and J genes are TRBV19 and TRBJ1-1, with no clear D. Germline V gene data show CDR1 as LNHDA and CDR2 as SQIVND (reference sequence). This CDR3 comprises 14 residues. Trimming shortened V by 2 bases and J by 9 bases, and 16 bases separated the two germline ends.

The chain carries TRBV19 and TRBJ1-1; D gene uncertain. This CDR3 is 11 amino acids long. V lost 4 bases and J lost 7, with 7 bases in between. CDR1 LNHDA and CDR2 SQIVND come from the germline V gene (reference sequence). The CDR3: CASSTRSEAFF. CDR3 coding DNA: TGTGCCAGTAGTACGAGGAGTGAAGCTTTCTTT.

This chain connects TRBV6-6 to TRBJ1-1; D not resolved. The CDR3 is 12 residues long. V was trimmed by 2 bases and J by 8 bases, leaving 9 bases between them. Germline V gene lookup returns CDR1 MNHNY and CDR2 SVGAGI (reference sequence). CDR3 region: CASSYARMEAFF. The CDR3 DNA reads TGTGCCAGCAGTTACGCCAGGATGGAAGCTTTCTTT.